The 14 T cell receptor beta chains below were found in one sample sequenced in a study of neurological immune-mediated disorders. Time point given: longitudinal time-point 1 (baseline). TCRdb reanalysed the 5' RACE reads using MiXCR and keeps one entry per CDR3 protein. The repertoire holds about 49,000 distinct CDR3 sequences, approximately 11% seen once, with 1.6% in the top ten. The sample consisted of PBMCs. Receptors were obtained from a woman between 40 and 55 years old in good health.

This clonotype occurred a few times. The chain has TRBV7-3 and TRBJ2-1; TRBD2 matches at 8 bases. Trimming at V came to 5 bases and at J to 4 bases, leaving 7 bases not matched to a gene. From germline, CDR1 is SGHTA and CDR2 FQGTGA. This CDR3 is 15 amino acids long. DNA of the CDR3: TGTGCCAGCAGCCCAAATAGCGGGGAGTACAATGAGCAGTTCTTC. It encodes CASSPNSGEYNEQFF.

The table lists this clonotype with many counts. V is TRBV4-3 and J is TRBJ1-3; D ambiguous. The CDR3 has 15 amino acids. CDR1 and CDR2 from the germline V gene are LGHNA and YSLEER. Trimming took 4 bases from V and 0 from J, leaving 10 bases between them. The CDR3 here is CASSRQVISGNTIYF. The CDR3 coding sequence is TGCGCCAGCAGCCGCCAAGTGATCTCTGGAAACACCATATATTTT.

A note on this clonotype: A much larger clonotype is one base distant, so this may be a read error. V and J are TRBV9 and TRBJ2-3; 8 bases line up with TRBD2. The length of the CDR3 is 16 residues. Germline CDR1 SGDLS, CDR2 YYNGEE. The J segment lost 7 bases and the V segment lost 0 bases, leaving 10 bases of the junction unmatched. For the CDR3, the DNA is TGTGCCAGCAGCGTAGAGAGTTCGGGGGGGGCGAATACGCAGTATTTT. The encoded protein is CASSVESSGGANTQYF.

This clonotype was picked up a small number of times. The DNA of the CDR3 is TGTGCCAGCAGCCAAGACAGTTGGGGTTCGGGAGATACGCAGTATTTT. Protein: CASSQDSWGSGDTQYF. The rearrangement joins TRBV14 to TRBJ2-3; D unresolved. Germline assignment: CDR1 SGHDN and CDR2 FVKESK. The CDR3 covers 16 residues. V shed 0 bases and J shed 5 bases, with 15 bases lying between them.

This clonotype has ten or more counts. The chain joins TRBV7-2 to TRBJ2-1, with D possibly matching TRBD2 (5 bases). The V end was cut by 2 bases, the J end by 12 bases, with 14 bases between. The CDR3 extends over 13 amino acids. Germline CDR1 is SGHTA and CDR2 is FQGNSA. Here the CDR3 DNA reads TGTGCCAGCAGCTTAAGCTTGGAACGGGGGCAGTTCTTC. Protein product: CASSLSLERGQFF.

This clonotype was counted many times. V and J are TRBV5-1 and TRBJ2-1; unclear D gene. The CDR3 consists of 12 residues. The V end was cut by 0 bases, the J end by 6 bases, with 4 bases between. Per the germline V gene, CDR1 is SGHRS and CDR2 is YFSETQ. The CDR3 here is CASSLAPNEQFF. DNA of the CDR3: TGCGCCAGCAGCTTGGCCCCCAATGAGCAGTTCTTC.

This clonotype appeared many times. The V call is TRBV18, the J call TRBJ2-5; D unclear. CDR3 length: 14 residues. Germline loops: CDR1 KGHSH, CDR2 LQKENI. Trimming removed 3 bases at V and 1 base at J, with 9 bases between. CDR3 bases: TGTGCCAGCTCACCTCAGATATTCCAAGAGACCCAGTACTTC. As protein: CASSPQIFQETQYF. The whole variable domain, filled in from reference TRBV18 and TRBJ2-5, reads NAGVMQNPRHLVRRRGQEARLRCSPMKGHSHVYWYRQLPEEGLKFMVYLQKENIIDESGMPKERFSAEFPKEGPSILRIQQVVRGDSAAYFCASSPQIFQETQYFGPGTRLLVL.

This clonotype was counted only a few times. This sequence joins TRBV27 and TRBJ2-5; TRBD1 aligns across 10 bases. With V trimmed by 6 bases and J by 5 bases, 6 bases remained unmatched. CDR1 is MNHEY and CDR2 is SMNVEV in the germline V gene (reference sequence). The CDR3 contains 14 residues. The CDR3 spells CASSRQGARETQYF. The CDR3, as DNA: TGTGCCAGCAGCCGACAGGGGGCGCGGGAGACCCAGTACTTC.

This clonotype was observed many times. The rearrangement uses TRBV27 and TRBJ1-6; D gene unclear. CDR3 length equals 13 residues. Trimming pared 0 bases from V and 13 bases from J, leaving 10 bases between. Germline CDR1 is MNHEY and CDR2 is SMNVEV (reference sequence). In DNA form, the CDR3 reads TGTGCCAGCAGTTTATCGGGAGCCGTCCCCCTCCACTTT. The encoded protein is CASSLSGAVPLHF.

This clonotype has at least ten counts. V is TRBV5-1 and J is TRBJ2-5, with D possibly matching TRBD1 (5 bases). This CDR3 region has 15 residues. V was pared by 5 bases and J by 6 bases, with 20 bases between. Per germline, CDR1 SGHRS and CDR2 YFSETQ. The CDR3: CASRIGAIDGKTQYF. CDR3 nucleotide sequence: TGCGCCAGCAGGATAGGGGCCATAGATGGGAAGACCCAGTACTTC.

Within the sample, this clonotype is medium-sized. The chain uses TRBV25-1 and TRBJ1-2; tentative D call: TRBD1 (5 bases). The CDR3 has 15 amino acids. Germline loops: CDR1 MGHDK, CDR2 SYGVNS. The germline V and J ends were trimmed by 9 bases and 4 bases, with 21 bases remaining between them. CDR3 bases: TGTGCCAGTAGAGGCGTGGGGACGGAAACCTATGGCTACACCTTC. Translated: CASRGVGTETYGYTF.

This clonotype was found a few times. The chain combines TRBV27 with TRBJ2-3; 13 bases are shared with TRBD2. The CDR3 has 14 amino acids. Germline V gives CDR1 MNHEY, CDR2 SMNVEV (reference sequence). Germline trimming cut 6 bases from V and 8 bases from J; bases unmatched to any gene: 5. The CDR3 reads CASSGTSGVRTQYF. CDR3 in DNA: TGTGCCAGCAGCGGGACTAGCGGGGTTCGTACGCAGTATTTT.

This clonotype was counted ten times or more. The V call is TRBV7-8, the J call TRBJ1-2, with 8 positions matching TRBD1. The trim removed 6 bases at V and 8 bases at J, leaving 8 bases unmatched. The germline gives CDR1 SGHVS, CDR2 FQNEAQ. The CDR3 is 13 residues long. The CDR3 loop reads CASRLTGGEGYTF. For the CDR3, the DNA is TGTGCCAGCAGATTAACAGGGGGGGAAGGCTACACCTTC.

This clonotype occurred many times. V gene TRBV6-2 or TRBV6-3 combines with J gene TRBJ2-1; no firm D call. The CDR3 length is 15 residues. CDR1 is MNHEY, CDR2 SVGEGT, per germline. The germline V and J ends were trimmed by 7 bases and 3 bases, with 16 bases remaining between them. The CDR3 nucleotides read TGTGCCAGCACAACGGTGGGCCGGCGCTACAATGAGCAGTTCTTC. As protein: CASTTVGRRYNEQFF.